This T cell receptor (beta chain) emerged from a study of blood T cell repertoires in COVID-19. Study background: Whether acute or convalescent, the COVID-19 samples came from the United States, Italy and Spain. T cells, B-cell-depleted T cells, or PBMCs provided the cDNA or gDNA that served as material.

CDR3 size: 14 residues. V shed 2 bases and J shed 5 bases, with 12 bases lying between them. In germline, CDR1 is MGHRA, CDR2 YSYEKL. Data came from immunoSEQ multiplex PCR; TCRdb stores just in-frame clones and leaves some out. Counted here are tens of thousands of clones, about three quarters occurring once; the ten biggest clones make up approximately 23%. This chain joins TRBV4-1 and TRBJ2-5; possibly TRBD2 for D (5 bases). Source material: peripheral blood. The receptor was isolated from a human donor in a cohort sampled during active COVID-19. The CDR3 spells CASSQWTGEETQYF. The CDR3 nucleotides read TGCGCCAGCAGCCAATGGACCGGGGAGGAGACCCAGTACTTC.